These 27 T cell receptor beta chains were all obtained from the same sample, sequenced in a study of Graves' ophthalmopathy and Graves' hyperthyroidism (dated by TCRdb to the late 2010s). Reads for this sample came from an Illumina HiSeq 2000. TCR beta CDR3 regions were amplified from RNA transcripts for repertoire sequencing. A first-round RT-PCR used HTBI primers with the Qiagen OneStep RT-PCR kit, followed by a second-round multiplex PCR, size selection and purification. The public reads were reanalyzed by TCRdb: fastp trimming at Q25, MiXCR alignment, in-frame beta chains only. CDR3 protein sequences are deduplicated, and each keeps its most common genes and DNA. This sample gives about 740,000 distinct CDR3 sequences in total; around 40% of them show up just once. The top ten clones comprise approximately 43% of the sample. Sequenced sample: peripheral blood. The receptors come from an adult man with Graves' ophthalmopathy.

This clonotype was seen more than once but under ten times. The chain links TRBV9 to TRBJ2-3; the match to TRBD1 covers 10 bases. CDR3 length: 15 amino acids. With 2 bases clipped from V and 3 bases from J, the junction kept 3 bases outside the gene matches. Germline lookup yields CDR1 SGDLS and CDR2 YYNGEE. For the CDR3, the DNA is TGTGCCAGCAGCGTGGGGGGACAGGGGACAGATACGCAGTATTTT. This gives the protein CASSVGGQGTDTQYF.

CDR3: CASSLEGPSGANVLTF. The DNA of the CDR3 is TGTGCCAGCAGTTTGGAGGGACCCTCTGGGGCCAACGTCCTGACTTTC. The chain combines TRBV25-1 with TRBJ2-6; the D gene is possibly TRBD2 (6 bases). V was shortened by 5 bases and J by 0 bases, with 11 bases between the two germline ends. Germline V lookup: CDR1 MGHDK, CDR2 SYGVNS. The CDR3 covers 16 residues.

This clonotype was seen once. The rearrangement joins TRBV11-1 to TRBJ2-7, with 8 bases fitting TRBD1. CDR1 is SGHAT and CDR2 is FQDESV in the germline V gene (reference sequence). CDR3 length: 15 residues. Trimming cost V 1 base and J 3 bases; bases outside gene matches: 5. The CDR3 coding sequence is TGTGCCAGCAGCTTAGTGGGGACAGGCTACTACGAGCAGTACTTC. This gives the protein CASSLVGTGYYEQYF.

J is TRBJ1-3 and V is TRBV4-3; D unresolved. The germline gives CDR1 LGHNA, CDR2 YSLEER. This CDR3 is built from 15 residues. V was clipped by 0 bases and J by 5 bases, with 11 bases between them. The CDR3: CASSQEESGRNTIYF. The CDR3 DNA reads as TGCGCCAGCAGCCAAGAAGAGTCAGGCAGAAACACCATATATTTT.

This clonotype was seen more than once but under ten times. The CDR3 reads CASSQDGDEQYF. In nucleotides, the CDR3 is TGTGCCAGCAGCCAAGATGGAGACGAGCAGTACTTC. This chain links TRBV3-1 with TRBJ2-7, with D uncertain. Trimming left V 0 bases short and J 5 bases short, with 5 bases between. CDR1 is LGHDT, CDR2 YNNKEL, per germline (reference sequence). The length of the CDR3 is 12 residues.

This clonotype appeared many times. The junction shows a germline mismatch at one end, possibly a read error. The J gene is TRBJ1-1, the V gene TRBV5-1; TRBD1 is a possible D gene (6 bases). There are 13 residues in the CDR3. Germline V CDR1 and CDR2: SGHRS, YFSETQ. The CDR3 region is CASSLLGGTEAFF. CDR3 nucleotide sequence: TGTGCCAGCAGCCTCCTAGGGGGCACTGAAGCTTTCTTT.

In its sample, this clonotype was seen a few times. A read error may explain this, as a much larger clone is one base away. The chain employs TRBV29-1 and TRBJ1-4; no clear D gene. V lost 1 base and J lost 0, with 6 bases in between. Germline values: CDR1 SQVTM, CDR2 ANQGSEA. This CDR3 has 14 amino acids. The CDR3 DNA sequence: TGCAGCGTTGAAGGGGAACCAACTAATGAAAAACTGTTTTTT. Translation: CSVEGEPTNEKLFF.

In this sample, this clonotype turned up many times. V gene TRBV9 combines with J gene TRBJ1-3; D is unresolved. The CDR3 has 13 residues. CDR1 is SGDLS, CDR2 YYNGEE, per germline. V lost 3 bases and J lost 4, with 8 bases in between. The CDR3 is CASSGQVGNTIYF. The CDR3 bases are TGTGCCAGCAGCGGGCAGGTCGGAAACACCATATATTTT.

This clonotype was seen at least ten times. The chain recombines TRBV7-8 with TRBJ1-2; no firm D call. V gave up 5 bases and J gave up 3 bases, with 10 bases separating them. This CDR3 comprises 13 residues. The V gene's germline CDR1 is SGHVS and CDR2 FQNEAQ. CDR3 sequence reads: CASSPDTDYGYTF. CDR3 DNA sequence: TGTGCCAGCAGCCCTGACACGGACTATGGCTACACCTTC.

The chain employs TRBV10-3 and TRBJ1-1; possibly TRBD1 for D (6 bases). V lost 6 bases, J lost 12 bases, and 14 bases lay in between. Germline V lookup: CDR1 ENHRY, CDR2 SYGVKD. The CDR3 totals 11 residues. CDR3 coding DNA: TGTGCCATCAGCTACCGGGACACGACTTTCTTT. Encoded protein: CAISYRDTTFF.

This clonotype occurred many times. J is TRBJ1-1 and V is TRBV2; D gene uncertain. The CDR3 totals 13 residues. The V and J ends lost 4 bases and 2 bases respectively, with 8 bases between them. Germline V CDR1 and CDR2: SNHLY, FYNNEI. CDR3 sequence reads: CASSASVNTEAFF. CDR3 DNA: TGTGCCAGCAGTGCCTCGGTCAACACTGAAGCTTTCTTT.

This clonotype was observed at least ten times. The genes are TRBV15 and TRBJ2-7; 8 bases align to TRBD1. V lost 8 bases to trimming and J lost 2 bases; unmatched junction nucleotides: 5. The length of the CDR3 is 13 residues. Germline CDR1 and CDR2: LNHNV and YYDKDF (reference sequence). The CDR3 protein is CATSDREAYEQYF. The CDR3 bases are TGTGCCACCTCGGACAGGGAAGCCTACGAGCAGTACTTC.

Worth noting for this clonotype: Relative to the germline gene, one junction end is altered; a read error may explain this. The chain employs TRBV5-1 and TRBJ1-3, with a tentative D call TRBD1 (5 bases). The CDR3 runs 15 residues. The germline gives CDR1 SGHRS, CDR2 YFSETQ. The CDR3 coding sequence is TGTGCCAGCAGCTTGGAACCAGGGCCTGGAAACACCATATATTTT. Its translation is CASSLEPGPGNTIYF.

This clonotype was observed a handful of times. V and J are TRBV11-1 and TRBJ2-7, with D maybe TRBD1 (6 bases). The CDR3 has 15 residues. V gave up 1 base and J gave up 5 bases, with 15 bases separating them. CDR1 is SGHAT and CDR2 is FQDESV in the germline V gene (reference sequence). The CDR3 loop is CASSLGAGVSNEQYF. The CDR3 DNA reads as TGTGCCAGCAGCTTAGGGGCAGGGGTTTCCAACGAGCAGTACTTC.

As for this clonotype: A read error may produce the germline difference seen at one junction end. This chain uses TRBV11-2 with TRBJ2-5; TRBD1 aligns across 11 bases. Germline CDR1 reads SGHAT; CDR2 reads FQNNGV. The CDR3 extends over 15 amino acids. The CDR3 spells CANSRWTGGGETQYF. The CDR3 region has the DNA TGTGCCAACAGCCGATGGACAGGGGGCGGAGAGACCCAGTACTTC.

This chain joins TRBV25-1 and TRBJ1-5; D not resolved. CDR3 length equals 16 residues. Germline V gives CDR1 MGHDK, CDR2 SYGVNS. Trimming shortened V by 5 bases and J by 0 bases, and 14 bases separated the two germline ends. The DNA for the CDR3 is TGTGCCAGCAGTTTTATACAGAAGATTAGCAATCAGCCCCAGCATTTT. This sequence encodes CASSFIQKISNQPQHF.

Ten or more counts support this clonotype. The V call is TRBV19, the J call TRBJ1-5; D is undetermined. The CDR3 length is 13 residues. V lost 3 bases and J lost 7, with 10 bases in between. CDR1 and CDR2 (germline): LNHDA, SQIVND (reference sequence). CDR3 DNA: TGTGCCAGTAGTATGGCGGCAGGACAGCCCCAGCATTTT. It is translated as CASSMAAGQPQHF.

This clonotype has at least ten counts. CDR3 in amino acids: CASSIATGNGYTF. The CDR3, as DNA: TGTGCCAGTAGTATAGCGACAGGGAATGGCTACACCTTC. The V and J genes are TRBV19 and TRBJ1-2, with 7 bases lining up with TRBD1. The V segment lost 1 base and the J segment 6 bases; nucleotides outside the gene matches: 2. Germline values: CDR1 LNHDA, CDR2 SQIVND (reference sequence). The CDR3 is 13 amino acids.

The chain combines TRBV25-1 with TRBJ2-7; 11 bases align to TRBD1. The germline gives CDR1 MGHDK, CDR2 SYGVNS. CDR3 size: 14 residues. V dropped 4 bases and J dropped 6; count of bases not matched to a gene: 5. Here the CDR3 DNA reads TGTGCCAGCAGTGTAACCGGGACAGGGGGCGAGCAGTACTTC. Its translation is CASSVTGTGGEQYF.

A note on this clonotype: Sequence at one end of the junction differs from germline and may be a read error. This sequence joins TRBV25-1 and TRBJ1-5, with a weak D call TRBD1 (5 bases). Germline-derived CDR1 and CDR2 are MGHDK and SYGVNS. This CDR3 is built from 15 residues. The CDR3 region is CASNELGLGNQPQHF. DNA for the CDR3: TGTGCCAGCAATGAATTGGGACTGGGCAATCAGCCCCAGCATTTT.

A few counts support this clonotype. A read error may account for a junction end that differs from germline. The rearrangement links TRBV10-3 to TRBJ1-4; D call uncertain. The germline V gene has CDR1 ENHRY and CDR2 SYGVKD. The CDR3 consists of 15 residues. The CDR3 reads CASSSQIATNEKLFF. The DNA for the CDR3 is TGTGCCAGCAGTTCCCAGATAGCAACTAATGAAAAACTGTTTTTT.

Only one count was recorded for this clonotype. This chain links TRBV10-3 with TRBJ1-6; 7 bases line up with TRBD1. This CDR3 has 12 residues. Germline CDR1 and CDR2: ENHRY and SYGVKD. J was trimmed by 15 bases and V by 8 bases; bases with no gene match: 10. Written as DNA, the CDR3 is TGTGCCATCGAAGACAGGGACGAGCTCCTCCACTTT. Translation: CAIEDRDELLHF.

The gene calls are TRBV10-3 and TRBJ2-3; 10 bases are shared with TRBD2. This CDR3 region has 16 residues. J was trimmed by 0 bases and V by 6 bases; bases with no gene match: 6. Looked up from germline, CDR1 is ENHRY and CDR2 is SYGVKD. CDR3 coding DNA: TGTGCCATCAGATCCGGGACTAGCGAGAGCACAGATACGCAGTATTTT. Protein sequence: CAIRSGTSESTDTQYF.

V usage is TRBV25-1 and J usage is TRBJ2-2; TRBD2 matches 7 bases. This CDR3 has 14 residues. Trimming took 8 bases from V and 7 from J; bases not matched to a gene: 10. Germline CDR1 and CDR2: MGHDK and SYGVNS. CDR3 sequence: CASRGLEEFGELFF. The CDR3 DNA reads TGTGCCAGCCGTGGACTAGAGGAGTTCGGGGAGCTGTTTTTT.

The V and J genes are TRBV13 and TRBJ2-5, with 9 bases matching TRBD1. CDR1 is PRHDT and CDR2 is FYEKMQ in the germline V gene (reference sequence). Trimming took 5 bases from V and 7 from J; bases not matched to a gene: 11. CDR3 length: 15 amino acids. In DNA, the CDR3 is TGTGCCAGCAGCCACCTGGGACAGGGAATTGGGACCCAGTACTTC. Amino acids: CASSHLGQGIGTQYF. The entire variable domain, with the rest obtained from reference TRBV13 and TRBJ2-5, is as follows: AAGVIQSPRHLIKEKRETATLKCYPIPRHDTVYWYQQGPGQDPQFLISFYEKMQSDKGSIPDRFSAQQFSDYHSELNMSSLELGDSALYFCASSHLGQGIGTQYFGPGTRLLVL.

This clonotype was detected a few times. The J gene is TRBJ2-7, the V gene TRBV6-1, with 11 nucleotides matching TRBD2. Trimming took 6 bases from V and 6 from J; bases not matched to a gene: 7. Looked up from germline, CDR1 is MNHNS and CDR2 is SASEGT. CDR3 length: 14 residues. The CDR3, as DNA: TGTGCCAGCAGGAATAGCGGGGGGGCCGTCGAGCAGTACTTC. It yields the protein CASRNSGGAVEQYF.

As for this clonotype: The final CDR3 position lacks the conserved phenylalanine or tryptophan, pointing to a likely read error. The chain joins TRBV19 to TRBJ1-1, with 7 bases identical to TRBD1. J gave up 6 bases and V 3 bases, and 4 bases lay outside the gene matches. This CDR3 is 13 amino acids long. Germline-derived CDR1 and CDR2 are LNHDA and SQIVND (reference sequence). The CDR3 bases are TGTGCCAGTAGTATCATAACAGGGGCTGAAGCTTTCGTT. Its translation: CASSIITGAEAFV.